The next 6 T cell receptor beta chains were all read from a single sample in a study of T-cell memory formation after mild COVID-19. TCRdb re-called the 5' RACE reads through MiXCR, storing one row per CDR3 protein. The repertoire consists of about 290,000 distinct CDR3 sequences, with approximately 15% occurring once and the leading ten covering 22%. Sample: PBMCs or a T cell subset sorted from them (not recorded which). These receptor sequences come from a man aged 18 to 35 who had mild COVID-19 (a few samples of this study predate the infection). Cell type and time point are not known.

The genes are TRBV20-1 and TRBJ1-1, with D perhaps TRBD1 (6 bases). Looked up from germline, CDR1 is DFQATT and CDR2 is SNEGSKA (reference sequence). The V and J ends lost 0 bases and 1 base respectively, with 24 bases between them. The CDR3 is made up of 19 amino acids. The CDR3 here is CSARDFMSGGTVGNTEAFF. In DNA form, the CDR3 reads TGCAGTGCTAGAGATTTCATGTCCGGGGGCACGGTGGGGAACACTGAAGCTTTCTTT.

This clonotype was recorded a few times. V and J are TRBV18 and TRBJ2-5, with D perhaps TRBD2 (5 bases). The V gene lost 3 bases and the J gene lost 1 base, with 12 bases spanning the gap. The CDR3 covers 15 residues. CDR1 and CDR2 from the germline V gene are KGHSH and LQKENI. The CDR3 sequence is CASSPVAGLQETQYF. As DNA, the CDR3 is TGTGCCAGCTCACCGGTGGCGGGCCTCCAAGAGACCCAGTACTTC.

This clonotype was found a few times. This chain's CDR3 is CASSLGVDANTDTQYF. CDR3 nucleotide sequence: TGTGCCAGCAGCTTAGGCGTGGACGCTAACACAGATACGCAGTATTTT. J is TRBJ2-3 and V is TRBV7-2; D unclear. Looked up from germline, CDR1 is SGHTA and CDR2 is FQGNSA. Trimming removed 1 base at V and 2 bases at J, with 13 bases between. The CDR3 is made up of 16 amino acids. The full variable domain, its missing parts supplied by reference TRBV7-2 and TRBJ2-3, is GAGVSQSPSNKVTEKGKDVELRCDPISGHTALYWYRQSLGQGLEFLIYFQGNSAPDKSGLPSDRFSAERTGGSVSTLTIQRTQQEDSAVYLCASSLGVDANTDTQYFGPGTRLTVL.

At least ten counts were recorded for this clonotype. This chain joins TRBV29-1 and TRBJ2-3; D remains ambiguous. The CDR3 is made up of 13 amino acids. Germline V lookup: CDR1 SQVTM, CDR2 ANQGSEA. V shed 4 bases and J shed 3 bases, with 11 bases lying between them. The CDR3 DNA reads as TGCAGCGTTGTTTCTCCAGTAACAGATACGCAGTATTTT. Encoded protein: CSVVSPVTDTQYF.

The chain uses TRBV13 and TRBJ1-5; the D gene is possibly TRBD1 (5 bases). Trimming stripped 2 bases from V and 7 bases from J, with 18 bases between. The germline gives CDR1 PRHDT, CDR2 FYEKMQ (reference sequence). The CDR3 has 16 amino acids. As DNA, the CDR3 is TGTGCCAGCAGCTTATCAGGGCAGGCCAGAGGGCAGCCCCAGCATTTT. Its protein is CASSLSGQARGQPQHF.

V is TRBV10-3 and J is TRBJ1-5; D possibly corresponds to TRBD1 (5 bases). The germline V gene has CDR1 ENHRY and CDR2 SYGVKD. V lost 1 base, J lost 7 bases, and 14 bases lay in between. The CDR3 is 15 amino acids. CDR3 DNA: TGTGCCATCAGTGAGTGGGACCGGCGAACACAGCCCCAGCATTTT. Residues: CAISEWDRRTQPQHF.